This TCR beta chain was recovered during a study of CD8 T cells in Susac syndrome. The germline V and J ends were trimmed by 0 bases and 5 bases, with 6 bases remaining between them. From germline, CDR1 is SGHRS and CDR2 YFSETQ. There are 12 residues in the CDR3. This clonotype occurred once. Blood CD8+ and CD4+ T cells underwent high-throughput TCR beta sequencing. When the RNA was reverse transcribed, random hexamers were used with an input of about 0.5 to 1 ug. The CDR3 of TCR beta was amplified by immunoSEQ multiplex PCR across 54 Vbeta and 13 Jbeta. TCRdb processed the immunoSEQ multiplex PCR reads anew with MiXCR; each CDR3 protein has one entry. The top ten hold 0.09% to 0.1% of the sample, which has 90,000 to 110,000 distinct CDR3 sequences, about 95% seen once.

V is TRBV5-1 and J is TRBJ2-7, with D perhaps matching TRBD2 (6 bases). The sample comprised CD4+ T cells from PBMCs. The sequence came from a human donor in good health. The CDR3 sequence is CASSLGTNEQYF. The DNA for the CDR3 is TGCGCCAGCAGCTTGGGGACTAACGAGCAGTACTTC.